Below, 21 T cell receptor beta chains from the same sample are listed, as sequenced in a study of blood T cells in healthy people across ages. Alongside a J-beta primer mix, a sample-barcoded 5' primer served in a second PCR lasting about 7 to 12 cycles. TCRdb reanalysed the 5' RACE reads using MiXCR and keeps one entry per CDR3 protein. The sample lists roughly 730,000 distinct CDR3 sequences; approximately 60% were seen once. The sample taken for sequencing was blood. These receptors were collected from a man aged 35 to 55 in good health.

The V and J genes are TRBV28 and TRBJ2-3, with a tentative D call TRBD2 (6 bases). The germline CDR1 and CDR2 sequences are MDHEN and SYDVKM. This CDR3 comprises 16 residues. Trimming pared 1 base from V and 0 bases from J, leaving 11 bases between. The DNA of the CDR3 is TGTGCCAGCAGTTTATTTCGGGGGTCTAGCACAGATACGCAGTATTTT. Translation: CASSLFRGSSTDTQYF. Full variable domain (missing parts from reference TRBV28 and TRBJ2-3): DVKVTQSSRYLVKRTGEKVFLECVQDMDHENMFWYRQDPGLGLRLIYFSYDVKMKEKGDIPEGYSVSREKKERFSLILESASTNQTSMYLCASSLFRGSSTDTQYFGPGTRLTVL.

V usage is TRBV7-3 and J usage is TRBJ1-6, with 10 bases that match TRBD1. Germline assignment: CDR1 SGHTA and CDR2 FQGTGA. V lost 0 bases and J lost 10; bases outside the gene matches: 3. The CDR3 has 15 residues. The CDR3 loop reads CASSLTDRGTSPLHF. The DNA of the CDR3 is TGTGCCAGCAGCTTAACGGACAGGGGGACATCACCCCTCCACTTT.

Ten or more counts support this clonotype. V is TRBV29-1 and J is TRBJ2-1, with TRBD2 identical over 9 bases. This CDR3 contains 12 residues. Germline loops: CDR1 SQVTM, CDR2 ANQGSEA. CDR3 nucleotide sequence: TGCAGTGTCGGGCGGGGGGGCAATGAGCAGTTCTTC. It codes for CSVGRGGNEQFF.

The chain uses TRBV20-1 and TRBJ1-4; D not resolved. V was clipped by 0 bases and J by 10 bases, with 15 bases between them. The length of the CDR3 is 14 residues. CDR1 is DFQATT, CDR2 SNEGSKA, per germline (reference sequence). The CDR3 here is CSAREAAMGGKLFF. The CDR3 coding sequence is TGCAGTGCTAGAGAGGCGGCAATGGGTGGAAAACTGTTTTTT.

The V call is TRBV6-5, the J call TRBJ1-2, with a tentative D call TRBD1 (6 bases). The CDR3 runs to 14 residues. The V gene lost 5 bases and the J gene lost 8 bases, with 18 bases spanning the gap. CDR1 and CDR2 (germline): MNHEY, SVGAGI. The CDR3 reads CASSQTHRDSGYTF. The CDR3, as DNA: TGTGCCAGCAGTCAGACCCACAGGGATTCGGGCTACACCTTC.

The V call is TRBV7-2, the J call TRBJ2-1; the match to TRBD2 covers 9 bases. This CDR3 has 15 residues. Germline CDR1 is SGHTA and CDR2 is FQGNSA. The trim removed 5 bases at V and 11 bases at J, leaving 13 bases unmatched. The CDR3 region is CASSRDRWTSAKQFF. The CDR3 nucleotides read TGTGCCAGCAGCCGTGATAGATGGACTAGCGCCAAGCAGTTCTTC.

The chain uses TRBV27 and TRBJ2-4; D may be TRBD2 (7 bases). The germline V gene encodes CDR1 MNHEY and CDR2 SMNVEV (reference sequence). V was cut by 5 bases and J by 0 bases, with 14 bases left in between. This CDR3 is 16 amino acids long. DNA for the CDR3: TGTGCCAGCAGTGCTTTCGGGGGGCGAGCCAAAAACATTCAGTACTTC. This translates into CASSAFGGRAKNIQYF.

This chain joins TRBV20-1 and TRBJ1-2; D unresolved. There are 14 residues in the CDR3. V lost 0 bases to trimming and J lost 2 bases, with 10 bases between them. From germline, CDR1 is DFQATT and CDR2 SNEGSKA (reference sequence). The CDR3 bases are TGCAGTGCTAGAGATAGGATCCTAAACTATGGCTACACCTTC. Its translation is CSARDRILNYGYTF.

Regarding this clonotype: At one end, the junction sequence differs from germline, possibly due to a read error. This rearrangement joins TRBV25-1 to TRBJ2-1; no reliable D call. The CDR3 has 12 residues. CDR1 is MGHDK, CDR2 SYGVNS, per germline. CDR3 DNA: TGTGCTAGCAGTTTCGATGACAATGAGCAGTTCTTC. This codes for CASSFDDNEQFF.

This rearrangement joins TRBV18 to TRBJ1-5, with D perhaps matching TRBD1 (6 bases). Germline CDR1 KGHSH, CDR2 LQKENI. CDR3 size: 16 residues. The V end was cut by 3 bases, the J end by 4 bases, with 16 bases between. CDR3 sequence (DNA): TGTGCCAGCTCACCGGAGGGACAAAGTTTTAATCAGCCCCAGCATTTT. It is translated as CASSPEGQSFNQPQHF.

This rearrangement joins TRBV15 to TRBJ2-3; TRBD1 is a possible D gene (5 bases). Trimming pared 1 base from V and 3 bases from J, leaving 11 bases between. The CDR3 spans 15 residues. Germline V gene sequence: CDR1 LNHNV, CDR2 YYDKDF (reference sequence). The CDR3 is CATSRGRAGTDTQYF. The CDR3 DNA reads as TGTGCCACCAGCAGAGGCAGGGCTGGTACAGATACGCAGTATTTT.

This clonotype was seen a handful of times. The chain carries TRBV7-9 and TRBJ2-7, with 11 bases aligning to TRBD1. The germline V gene has CDR1 SEHNR and CDR2 FQNEAQ (reference sequence). V gave up 2 bases and J gave up 4 bases; unmatched junction bases: 4. The CDR3 contains 15 residues. The CDR3 region is CASSLWTGGRYEQYF. The CDR3 nucleotides are TGTGCCAGCAGCTTATGGACAGGGGGCAGGTACGAGCAGTACTTC.

The gene calls are TRBV20-1 and TRBJ2-5, with TRBD2 matching over 8 bases. The CDR3 runs to 13 residues. Germline V CDR1 and CDR2: DFQATT, SNEGSKA (reference sequence). The CDR3 here is CSGTGTSQETQYF. The CDR3 nucleotides are TGCAGCGGAACCGGGACTAGCCAAGAGACCCAGTACTTC.

The J gene is TRBJ2-7, the V gene TRBV6-1; TRBD2 agrees at 10 bases. The tail of the sequence fits TRBJ2-5 better, so the J call may be wrong. This CDR3 is 16 amino acids long. Germline V gene data show CDR1 as MNHNS and CDR2 as SASEGT. Here the CDR3 DNA reads TGTGCCAGCAGCGGGACACTAGCGGGACTTCAAGAGACCCAGTACTTC. Protein product: CASSGTLAGLQETQYF.

CDR3 residues: CASSYSGVEEETQYF. DNA of the CDR3: TGTGCCAGCAGCTATAGCGGGGTTGAGGAAGAGACCCAGTACTTC. The rearrangement uses TRBV13 and TRBJ2-5; 8 bases are a match to TRBD2. From germline, CDR1 is PRHDT and CDR2 FYEKMQ (reference sequence). The CDR3 is 15 amino acids. V was clipped by 4 bases and J by 3 bases; unmatched bases: 7.

This clonotype was counted a few times. V gene TRBV5-1 combines with J gene TRBJ2-3, with 13 bases lining up with TRBD2. The germline V gene has CDR1 SGHRS and CDR2 YFSETQ. The CDR3 contains 18 residues. The V segment lost 1 base and the J segment 0 bases; nucleotides outside the gene matches: 5. DNA of the CDR3: TGCGCCAGCAGCTTGACGGGACTAGCGGGGACTAGCACAGATACGCAGTATTTT. Protein product: CASSLTGLAGTSTDTQYF.

The chain employs TRBV2 and TRBJ1-6; D unclear. This CDR3 spans 16 amino acids. With 4 bases removed from V and 0 bases from J, the gap between germline ends came to 10 bases. Germline loops: CDR1 SNHLY, CDR2 FYNNEI. The CDR3 DNA reads TGTGCCAGCAGTGGGCCACAGAGCTCCTATAATTCACCCCTCCACTTT. Its protein product is CASSGPQSSYNSPLHF. Full variable domain (outside the CDR3, taken from reference TRBV2 and TRBJ1-6): EPEVTQTPSHQVTQMGQEVILRCVPISNHLYFYWYRQILGQKVEFLVSFYNNEISEKSEIFDDQFSVERPDGSNFTLKIRSTKLEDSAMYFCASSGPQSSYNSPLHFGNGTRLTVT.

This sequence joins TRBV28 and TRBJ1-6; D is perhaps TRBD1 (6 bases). CDR3 length: 16 amino acids. Trimming shortened V by 3 bases and J by 5 bases, and 14 bases separated the two germline ends. Germline CDR1 reads MDHEN; CDR2 reads SYDVKM. The CDR3 bases are TGTGCCAGCAGTTTCGGGGGCAGGAGCGATAATTCACCCCTCCACTTT. Protein sequence: CASSFGGRSDNSPLHF.

This clonotype was counted a few times. The chain has TRBV20-1 and TRBJ2-3, with D hard to call. This CDR3 region has 11 residues. The V gene lost 4 bases and the J gene lost 4 bases, with 6 bases spanning the gap. CDR1 and CDR2 from the germline V gene are DFQATT and SNEGSKA (reference sequence). CDR3 sequence: CSAMVADTQYF. CDR3 DNA sequence: TGCAGTGCTATGGTAGCAGATACGCAGTATTTT.

V and J are TRBV7-6 and TRBJ2-5; no clear D. Germline V gene sequence: CDR1 SGHVS, CDR2 FNYEAQ. The CDR3 length is 13 residues. Trimming shortened V by 3 bases and J by 5 bases, and 10 bases separated the two germline ends. CDR3 sequence reads: CASSFTVGETQYF. The CDR3 nucleotides read TGTGCCAGCAGCTTTACAGTGGGTGAGACCCAGTACTTC.

The gene calls are TRBV7-9 and TRBJ2-7; 10 bases fit TRBD2. Near its end, the DNA agrees better with TRBJ2-5, so the J call may be wrong. CDR3 length: 14 residues. Germline CDR1 reads SEHNR; CDR2 reads FQNEAQ (reference sequence). The CDR3 protein is CASGSLAGVETQYF. CDR3 nucleotide sequence: TGTGCCAGCGGCTCCCTAGCGGGGGTAGAGACCCAGTACTTC.